The TCR beta chain under discussion was sequenced for a study of T cells after yellow fever vaccination. Study conclusions and caveats: Reappearance after the booster was observed for most primary-vaccination clones (roughly 95% CD4, roughly 88% CD8). Among all clonotypes, a small share was observed in both CD4 and CD8 compartments. FACS-sorted repertoires could contain abundant clonotypes contaminating from the bulk population.

Looked up from germline, CDR1 is MNHEY and CDR2 is SVGEGT. V gave up 7 bases and J gave up 3 bases, with 12 bases separating them. The CDR3 length is 14 residues. This clonotype showed up many times. Its antigen is unidentified. One entry per CDR3 protein results from TCRdb running MiXCR on the 5' RACE reads. The sample has 300,000 to 350,000 distinct CDR3 sequences, 3.5% to 4.5% seen once. The chain employs TRBV6-2 or TRBV6-3 and TRBJ2-2; D gene ambiguous. The sequence derives from a man between 18 and 35 years old who received the YFV17D yellow fever vaccine. The sequencing used PBMCs, collected 15 days after the yellow fever booster vaccination. CDR3 nucleotides: TGTGCCAGCATTGCAGACTCGTACACCGGGGAGCTGTTTTTT. Translation gives CASIADSYTGELFF.